The 27 T cell receptor beta chains below were found in one sample sequenced in a study of OX40 agonist ivuxolimab in advanced cancers. Using immunoSEQ multiplex PCR, the repertoire was profiled, and TCRdb retains in-frame clones only, with some absent. This table has roughly 76,000 clones, roughly 91% appearing once. The sequencing used CD4+ or CD8+ T cells sorted from blood, collected in a trial of the OX40 agonist ivuxolimab. Every receptor here comes from an adult with an advanced solid tumor such as melanoma, head and neck, liver or kidney cancer.

The J gene is TRBJ2-1, the V gene TRBV18; either TRBD1 or TRBD2 may fit D (7 bases each). The germline V and J ends were trimmed by 3 bases and 6 bases, with 15 bases remaining between them. Per germline, CDR1 KGHSH and CDR2 LQKENI. The CDR3 extends over 15 amino acids. CDR3 loop: CASSPTTGRGNEQFF. The CDR3 bases are TGTGCCAGCTCACCTACGACAGGGAGGGGCAATGAGCAGTTCTTC. The whole variable domain, filled in from reference TRBV18 and TRBJ2-1, reads NAGVMQNPRHLVRRRGQEARLRCSPMKGHSHVYWYRQLPEEGLKFMVYLQKENIIDESGMPKERFSAEFPKEGPSILRIQQVVRGDSAAYFCASSPTTGRGNEQFFGPGTRLTVL.

The chain uses TRBV28 and TRBJ2-1; 12 positions match TRBD2. Germline CDR1 and CDR2: MDHEN and SYDVKM. The CDR3 runs 16 residues. V shed 5 bases and J 7 bases; nucleotides not matched to a gene: 9. This CDR3 reads CASSTATSGRGNEQFF. The CDR3, as DNA: TGTGCCAGCAGTACCGCGACTAGCGGGAGAGGGAATGAGCAGTTCTTC.

V usage is TRBV7-9 and J usage is TRBJ2-3, with unresolved D. Germline V gene sequence: CDR1 SEHNR, CDR2 FQNEAQ (reference sequence). The CDR3 consists of 11 residues. Between the trimmed V and J ends, which lost 3 bases and 2 bases, there was a span of 0 bases. For the CDR3, the DNA is TGTGCCAGCAGCTTCACAGATACGCAGTATTTT. Amino acids: CASSFTDTQYF.

This chain joins TRBV15 and TRBJ1-5; D is unresolved. The CDR3 has 14 residues. Germline CDR1 LNHNV, CDR2 YYDKDF (reference sequence). Trimming left V 3 bases short and J 6 bases short, with 12 bases between. CDR3 sequence reads: CATSSPTTAQPQHF. CDR3 bases: TGTGCCACCAGCAGTCCTACGACGGCTCAGCCCCAGCATTTT.

The V and J genes are TRBV7-8 and TRBJ2-7; TRBD1 might be the D (5 bases). The germline V and J ends were trimmed by 5 bases and 2 bases, with 10 bases remaining between them. This CDR3 has 13 amino acids. Germline V gene lookup returns CDR1 SGHVS and CDR2 FQNEAQ. The CDR3 region has the DNA TGTGCCAGCAGCATAGACAGAACCTACGAGCAGTACTTC. Translating it yields CASSIDRTYEQYF.

Written as DNA, the CDR3 is TGTGCCAGCAGCTTCCCCAACACTGAAGCTTTCTTT. It is translated as CASSFPNTEAFF. This chain uses TRBV7-8 with TRBJ1-1; D is uncertain. This CDR3 contains 12 residues. V gave up 3 bases and J gave up 2 bases, with 4 bases separating them. Germline V gene lookup returns CDR1 SGHVS and CDR2 FQNEAQ.

The rearrangement links TRBV7-9 to TRBJ1-5; D perhaps matches TRBD1 (5 bases). Germline values: CDR1 SEHNR, CDR2 FQNEAQ (reference sequence). Trimming cost V 7 bases and J 0 bases, with 7 bases left between them. The CDR3 is 13 residues long. CDR3 DNA sequence: TGTGCCAGCACCCAGGGTAGCAATCAGCCCCAGCATTTT. This gives the protein CASTQGSNQPQHF.

This clone was seen just once. The chain employs TRBV30 and TRBJ1-3; the match to TRBD1 covers 7 bases. This CDR3 region has 14 residues. The J segment lost 3 bases and the V segment lost 2 bases, leaving 4 bases of the junction unmatched. Germline V gene data show CDR1 as GTSNPN and CDR2 as SVGIG (reference sequence). In DNA, the CDR3 is TGTGCCTGGAGTCGTCAGGGGGGTGGAAACACCATATATTTT. Translation gives CAWSRQGGGNTIYF.

This chain joins TRBV6-5 and TRBJ2-1, with D perhaps matching TRBD1 (6 bases). Germline-derived CDR1 and CDR2 are MNHEY and SVGAGI. CDR3 length: 14 amino acids. V lost 7 bases and J 5 bases, leaving 15 bases between the germline ends. CDR3: CASTVDRLDNEQFF. CDR3 DNA sequence: TGTGCCAGCACCGTAGACAGGTTGGACAATGAGCAGTTCTTC.

The gene calls are TRBV5-5 and TRBJ2-7, with unresolved D. Germline CDR1 is SGHKS and CDR2 is YYEKEE (reference sequence). V was trimmed by 7 bases and J by 3 bases, leaving 17 bases between them. This CDR3 has 14 residues. CDR3 residues: CASFTPTLDYEQYF. CDR3 nucleotides: TGTGCCAGCTTTACCCCAACCCTAGACTACGAGCAGTACTTC.

The chain employs TRBV18 and TRBJ1-3, with no clear D. CDR3 length equals 13 residues. Germline V gene lookup returns CDR1 KGHSH and CDR2 LQKENI. Trimming left V 4 bases short and J 2 bases short, with 6 bases between. CDR3 DNA sequence: TGTGCCAGCTCACTAGGGACTGGAAACACCATATATTTT. Translation: CASSLGTGNTIYF.

This chain links TRBV7-9 with TRBJ2-1; TRBD2 is a possible D gene (6 bases). The CDR3 spans 16 residues. From germline, CDR1 is SEHNR and CDR2 FQNEAQ (reference sequence). The V end was cut by 3 bases, the J end by 7 bases, with 19 bases between. DNA of the CDR3: TGTGCCAGCAGCTTCTTTGGTAGGGGAGGCGGGAATGAGCAGTTCTTC. Translation gives CASSFFGRGGGNEQFF.

This clone has just one count. The chain has TRBV11-1 and TRBJ2-7, with 8 bases that match TRBD1. The germline CDR1 and CDR2 sequences are SGHAT and FQDESV (reference sequence). The ends lost 2 bases at V and 5 bases at J; junction bases unmatched: 14. This CDR3 region has 17 residues. This CDR3 is CASSLTRAAGGFHEQYF. CDR3 sequence (DNA): TGTGCCAGCAGCTTAACGAGGGCGGCAGGGGGCTTTCACGAGCAGTACTTC.

About this clone itself: This specimen includes other DNA sequences encoding the same CDR3. This chain links TRBV29-1 with TRBJ2-2; D ambiguous. CDR1 SQVTM and CDR2 ANQGSEA come from the germline V gene. The V and J ends lost 1 base and 0 bases respectively, with 6 bases between them. CDR3 size: 14 residues. The chain's CDR3 is CSVEGGSNTGELFF. In DNA form, the CDR3 reads TGCAGCGTTGAAGGGGGATCGAACACCGGGGAGCTGTTTTTT.

The chain has TRBV5-1 and TRBJ2-3, with 10 bases matching TRBD2. The germline V gene encodes CDR1 SGHRS and CDR2 YFSETQ. CDR3 length equals 15 residues. Trimming cost V 4 bases and J 3 bases; bases outside gene matches: 5. Here the CDR3 reads CASSLAGLATDTQYF. CDR3 nucleotide sequence: TGCGCCAGCAGCCTAGCGGGACTAGCGACAGATACGCAGTATTTT.

This chain connects TRBV7-8 to TRBJ2-1; D uncertain. Germline lookup yields CDR1 SGHVS and CDR2 FQNEAQ. The length of the CDR3 is 14 residues. V lost 5 bases and J 0 bases, leaving 8 bases between the germline ends. The CDR3 reads CASSKPSSYNEQFF. The CDR3 bases are TGTGCCAGCAGCAAACCTAGCTCCTACAATGAGCAGTTCTTC.

V is TRBV5-8 and J is TRBJ2-5; D unresolved. Germline V gives CDR1 SGHTS, CDR2 YDEGEE. The CDR3 is 11 residues long. V lost 5 bases to trimming and J lost 5 bases, with 7 bases between them. The CDR3 is CASRIGETQYF. The CDR3 nucleotides are TGTGCCAGCAGAATCGGGGAGACCCAGTACTTC.

This clone appeared a few times. The chain carries TRBV6-6 and TRBJ1-1; D is unclear. The V and J ends lost 6 bases and 4 bases respectively, with 12 bases between them. In germline, CDR1 is MNHNY, CDR2 SVGAGI (reference sequence). The CDR3 has 13 residues. The CDR3 region has the DNA TGTGCCAGCAGGGTAGGTGGAAGCACTGAAGCTTTCTTT. Its translation is CASRVGGSTEAFF.

The gene calls are TRBV2 and TRBJ2-1; weak D call: TRBD2 (5 bases). Trimming stripped 2 bases from V and 0 bases from J, with 8 bases between. The CDR3 runs 15 residues. The germline gives CDR1 SNHLY, CDR2 FYNNEI. DNA for the CDR3: TGTGCCAGCAGTGAACAGCGGTCCTCCTACAATGAGCAGTTCTTC. It encodes CASSEQRSSYNEQFF.

The V gene is TRBV19, the J gene TRBJ2-3; unclear D gene. Trimming took off 5 bases at V and 5 bases at J, with 14 bases between the two ends. The CDR3 covers 14 residues. Germline CDR1 reads LNHDA; CDR2 reads SQIVND (reference sequence). The DNA for the CDR3 is TGTGCCAGTAGTCCAACCCCAGCACGAGATACGCAGTATTTT. This encodes CASSPTPARDTQYF.

This chain joins TRBV5-1 and TRBJ1-2; D is undetermined. V was trimmed by 0 bases and J by 3 bases, leaving 6 bases between them. This CDR3 spans 13 amino acids. Per the germline V gene, CDR1 is SGHRS and CDR2 is YFSETQ. The CDR3 sequence is CASSLDRDYGYTF. In DNA form, the CDR3 reads TGCGCCAGCAGCTTGGATCGGGACTATGGCTACACCTTC.

The chain carries TRBV19 and TRBJ1-1, with TRBD1 matching 9 bases. This CDR3 spans 15 amino acids. Germline V gene lookup returns CDR1 LNHDA and CDR2 SQIVND (reference sequence). V was pared by 10 bases and J by 1 base, with 10 bases of the junction left unmatched. CDR3 DNA sequence: TGTGCCACGCGTACACAGGGGGCCTGGAACACTGAAGCTTTCTTT. Protein product: CATRTQGAWNTEAFF.

V usage is TRBV6-1 and J usage is TRBJ2-5, with D unresolved. The CDR3 sequence is 12 residues long. The germline V gene encodes CDR1 MNHNS and CDR2 SASEGT. V was clipped by 7 bases and J by 2 bases, with 8 bases between them. The CDR3 loop is CASNGEQETQYF. CDR3 DNA sequence: TGTGCCAGCAATGGCGAGCAAGAGACCCAGTACTTC.

J is TRBJ2-7 and V is TRBV30; D uncertain. The CDR3 covers 13 residues. Germline CDR1 GTSNPN, CDR2 SVGIG (reference sequence). Trimming cost V 2 bases and J 6 bases, with 14 bases left between them. CDR3 loop: CAWSQQANGEQYF. The DNA of the CDR3 is TGTGCCTGGAGTCAGCAGGCGAATGGCGAGCAGTACTTC. The full variable domain, its missing parts supplied by reference TRBV30 and TRBJ2-7, is SQTIHQWPATLVQPVGSPLSLECTVEGTSNPNLYWYRQAAGRGLQLLFYSVGIGQISSEVPQNLSASRPQDRQFILSSKKLLLSDSGFYLCAWSQQANGEQYFGPGTRLTVT.

The chain recombines TRBV19 with TRBJ1-2; D not certain. The V end was cut by 9 bases, the J end by 0 bases, with 17 bases between. The germline V gene encodes CDR1 LNHDA and CDR2 SQIVND (reference sequence). This CDR3 spans 15 amino acids. In nucleotides, the CDR3 is TGTGCCAGCACCGGAGCGGGCAGGCCTAACTATGGCTACACCTTC. This gives the protein CASTGAGRPNYGYTF.

This chain links TRBV28 with TRBJ2-5; 10 bases agree with TRBD1. The germline V gene encodes CDR1 MDHEN and CDR2 SYDVKM. The J segment lost 4 bases and the V segment lost 6 bases, leaving 8 bases of the junction unmatched. This CDR3 has 15 residues. DNA for the CDR3: TGTGCCAGCAGCGCGACAGGGGGCGGACGAGAGACCCAGTACTTC. Amino acids: CASSATGGGRETQYF. The whole variable domain, remainder taken from reference TRBV28 and TRBJ2-5, is DVKVTQSSRYLVKRTGEKVFLECVQDMDHENMFWYRQDPGLGLRLIYFSYDVKMKEKGDIPEGYSVSREKKERFSLILESASTNQTSMYLCASSATGGGRETQYFGPGTRLLVL.

The chain links TRBV28 to TRBJ2-7, with 7 nucleotides matching TRBD2. V lost 3 bases, J lost 10 bases, and 6 bases stayed unmatched. The CDR3 totals 12 residues. CDR1 MDHEN and CDR2 SYDVKM come from the germline V gene. In nucleotides, the CDR3 is TGTGCCAGCAGTTTCCTAGCGGCTACACAGTACTTC. It is translated as CASSFLAATQYF.